This TCR beta chain derives from a study of T cells after posttransplantation cyclophosphamide. Study-level findings and limits: Recipient CMV seropositivity and CMV reactivation strongly tracked TRB clonality. Donor CD8+ memory clones often dominated recipient blood repertoires at later times. Skin or GI-infiltrating T cells shared few TRB sequences with blood.

Profiled with immunoSEQ multiplex PCR; TCRdb holds only in-frame clones, not every one. The profile covers 10,000 to 13,000 clones, with about nine tenths appearing a single time and roughly a quarter taken by the ten largest. V shed 2 bases and J shed 3 bases, with 34 bases lying between them. CDR1 and CDR2 from the germline V gene are KGHSH and LQKENI. This CDR3 spans 23 amino acids. This clone came up once. Its specificity is not known. Busulfan-fludarabine conditioning, marrow transplant, and cyclophosphamide on days +3 and +4 were administered. This clonotype was sampled from a male patient in his thirties who received an allogeneic stem cell transplant from a related donor, was CMV-positive, and had acute GVHD only. Some T cells may originate from the graft donor. Specimen: CD4+ T cells sorted from PBMCs, collected after allogeneic stem cell transplant with posttransplant cyclophosphamide. The gene calls are TRBV18 and TRBJ2-2; the D gene is possibly TRBD2 (6 bases). In DNA form, the CDR3 reads TGTGCCAGCTCACCATATAATCCGGGCCTAGGGGAGGTTGAGACCCTGTACACCGGGGAGCTGTTTTTT. Amino acid sequence: CASSPYNPGLGEVETLYTGELFF.